Listed below are T cell receptor beta chains from one sample, sequenced in a study of blood T cell repertoires in COVID-19. Generated by immunoSEQ multiplex PCR, the TCRdb table keeps only in-frame clones and is missing some. Of approximately 150,000 clones listed, approximately 90% were seen once; the top ten hold more than 15%. Sequenced: peripheral blood. Receptor source: a man in his fifties or sixties with active or convalescent COVID-19. CDR3s include the opening cysteine and the closing phenylalanine or tryptophan. Each record gives: D gene, clone size, V gene, J gene, CDR3 DNA, CDR3 protein. D genes are given only for firm matches. Only part of the rows carry a size: once, few, many, or a class if the clone is expanded.

-	once	TRBV20-1	TRBJ1-1	TGCAGTGCTAGTGGAAGCTCGACAGAAGCTTTCTTT	CSASGSSTEAFF
-	-	TRBV4-1	TRBJ1-4	TGCGCCAGCAGCCCGAGAAGGGGTACGGCTAATGAAAAACTGTTTTTT	CASSPRRGTANEKLFF
TRBD1	-	TRBV29-1	TRBJ2-7	TGCAGCGTCCTCGGACAGGTTGGCAGCCCCTACGAGCAGTACTTC	CSVLGQVGSPYEQYF
-	-	TRBV6-5	TRBJ1-5	TGTGCCAGCATTAGGCCAGGGGGCAATCAGCCCCAGCATTTT	CASIRPGGNQPQHF
TRBD2	once	TRBV7-9	TRBJ2-3	TGTGCCAGCAGCTTACGTCTAGCGGGACCAAAAGGGAGCACAGATACGCAGTATTTT	CASSLRLAGPKGSTDTQYF
TRBD1	once	TRBV10-3	TRBJ2-3	TGTGCCATCAGTACCTCAGGGGGTAGCACAGATACGCAGTATTTT	CAISTSGGSTDTQYF
TRBD1	-	TRBV5-1	TRBJ1-2	TGCGCCAGCAGCTTAACAGGGGACGCTAACTATGGCTACACCTTC	CASSLTGDANYGYTF
-	-	TRBV4-3	TRBJ1-2	TGCGCCAGCAGCCAAGAACCGGGAATCCCTCGGGGCTACACCTTC	CASSQEPGIPRGYTF
-	-	TRBV29-1	TRBJ2-1	TGCAGCGTTGAAACTAGCAGATCCTACAATGAGCAGTTCTTC	CSVETSRSYNEQFF
TRBD2	-	TRBV7-8	TRBJ2-5	TGTGCCAGCAGCTTATCGTTCCAGCGGGGCGGGGAGACCCAGTACTTC	CASSLSFQRGGETQYF
TRBD1	-	TRBV6-5	TRBJ2-7	TGTGCCAGCAGTTACCGGGACAGGGGGCACTACGAGCAGTACTTC	CASSYRDRGHYEQYF
-	once	TRBV30	TRBJ1-3	TGTGCCTGGAGTGTCCGGGGTTCTGGAAACACCATATATTTT	CAWSVRGSGNTIYF
-	-	TRBV3-1/TRBV3-2	TRBJ2-5	TGTGCCAGCAGCCAAGATTACGGCGGGATAGAGACCCAGTACTTC	CASSQDYGGIETQYF
TRBD2	-	TRBV20-1	TRBJ2-7	TGCAGTGCCAGTCCCGGGACTAGCGGGAGGGCCGCCTACGAGCAGTACTTC	CSASPGTSGRAAYEQYF
TRBD2	-	TRBV3-1/TRBV3-2	TRBJ2-3	TGTGCCAGCAGCCAAGATTCGCCCACGGGCGGGAGACCCGCAGATACGCAGTATTTT	CASSQDSPTGGRPADTQYF
TRBD2	-	TRBV5-1	TRBJ2-7	TGCGCCAGCAGCTTGAGGCTAGCGGAGCTATCCTACGAGCAGTACTTC	CASSLRLAELSYEQYF
TRBD1	-	TRBV6-1	TRBJ2-1	TGTGCCAGCAGTGAACTTTGGACAGGGGGCAATGAGCAGTTCTTC	CASSELWTGGNEQFF
TRBD1	-	TRBV20-1	TRBJ1-2	TGCAGTGCTAGTGGAGGGGGCGTAAACTATGGCTACACCTTC	CSASGGGVNYGYTF
-	-	TRBV3-1/TRBV3-2	TRBJ1-5	TGTGCCAGCAGCCAAGATTCCGGAGATCAGCCCCAGCATTTT	CASSQDSGDQPQHF
-	-	TRBV14	TRBJ1-1	TGTGCCAGCAGCGGTACAGGATCTTCGAACACTGAAGCTTTCTTT	CASSGTGSSNTEAFF
-	-	TRBV10-2	TRBJ2-1	TGCGCCAGCAGTGAGTCGAGGGCTAGTCCCCGGGAGCAGTTCTTC	CASSESRASPREQFF
TRBD1	-	TRBV7-2	TRBJ2-5	TGTGCCAGCAGCAAAATGGGACAGAACCAAGAGACCCAGTACTTC	CASSKMGQNQETQYF
-	few	TRBV11-2	TRBJ1-2	TGTGCCAGCAGCTTAGACAGGGATTATGGCTACACCTTC	CASSLDRDYGYTF
TRBD1	once	TRBV27	TRBJ1-5	TGTGCCAGCAGTTTCCCGACAGGGAATCAGCCCCAGCATTTT	CASSFPTGNQPQHF
TRBD2	-	TRBV24-1	TRBJ2-2	TGTGCCACCAGTGCCCCGGGACTAGCGGGAGGTACCGGGGAGCTGTTTTTT	CATSAPGLAGGTGELFF
TRBD1	-	TRBV18	TRBJ1-4	TGTGCCAGCTCACCAAGGGACAGGGATGAAAAACTGTTTTTT	CASSPRDRDEKLFF
-	-	TRBV18	TRBJ1-2	TGTGCCAGCTCACCATCTCAAAGGACAGACAACTATGGCTACACCTTC	CASSPSQRTDNYGYTF
-	-	TRBV24-1	TRBJ2-6	TGTGCCACCAGTGATTCTCTTCAGGCCTCTGGGGCCAACGTCCTGACTTTC	CATSDSLQASGANVLTF
-	-	TRBV28	TRBJ1-5	TGTGCCAGCAGTTGGTCAGGCCCGGGCAATCAGCCCCAGCATTTT	CASSWSGPGNQPQHF
TRBD2	-	TRBV29-1	TRBJ2-1	TGCAGCGTGGGATCGGCGGGAGGGCGGAATGAGCAGTTCTTC	CSVGSAGGRNEQFF
-	-	TRBV7-2	TRBJ1-3	TGTGCCAGCAGCTTAGAATCGGGAAACACCATATATTTT	CASSLESGNTIYF
TRBD1	-	TRBV5-4	TRBJ2-5	TGTGCCAGCAGCCCGTGGACAGGGGGCCGAGAGACCCAGTACTTC	CASSPWTGGRETQYF
TRBD1	-	TRBV28	TRBJ2-7	TGTGCCAGCAGCAAGTGGACAGGGGGGACCTCCTACGAGCAGTACTTC	CASSKWTGGTSYEQYF
-	-	TRBV12-3/TRBV12-4	TRBJ1-4	TGTGCCAGCAGTTTCGGGGTTGCTGAAAAACTGTTTTTT	CASSFGVAEKLFF
-	-	TRBV3-1/TRBV3-2	TRBJ2-5	TGTGCCAGCAGCCAAGTTACGTGGGGGGAAGAGACCCAGTACTTC	CASSQVTWGEETQYF
TRBD1	-	TRBV4-1	TRBJ2-7	TGCGCCAGCAGCCAAGAGGGACAGGGTCCCTACGAGCAGTACTTC	CASSQEGQGPYEQYF